This record looks at one TCR beta chain sequence and its context. This clone was counted only a few times. The target of this receptor is not known. Base-call qualities are not available, and no considerably larger clone is one nucleotide away. Spanning cysteine to phenylalanine, the CDR3 consists of 13 amino acids. Kept here is only the CDR3 DNA, which spans 39 bases and is read in frame from base 1. V is reduced by 3 bases and J by 0 bases, leaving a spacing of 5 bases between them. CDR1 SGHTA and CDR2 FQGNSA are derived from the germline V gene. The sample originates from a study of blood T cell repertoires in COVID-19 (TCRdb year 2020). Regarding the study in general: Samples from collaborators originated in the United States, Italy and Spain and spanned both the acute and convalescent phases of COVID-19. Samples were obtained from the ongoing ImmuneRACE study (first 160 participants) and from some 1,200 subjects provided by 6 global collaborators. The repertoires were released in a freely available public database meant as a resource for research on the immune response to SARS-CoV-2. The sample metadata nearly always contained a de-identified subject ID, COVID-19 status, age in years and sex. Where available, HLA class I and class II types were obtained from metadata supplied by the sample provider rather than from assay-based typing. The material from the prospective study consisted of cDNA or gDNA derived from T cells, B-cell-depleted T cells, or PBMCs. Deeply sampled blood TCRbeta repertoires from subjects exposed to, actively infected with, or recovered from COVID-19 were included in the dataset. Points the paper makes about the study in general: The amount of clinical and demographic metadata varied by source and participant and was provided uncurated.

Collaborating institutions collected whole blood in K2EDTA tubes following their own protocols. Collaborator samples were shipped for TCRbeta analysis as frozen whole blood, isolated PBMCs, or DNA extracted from either sample type. The immunoSEQ Assay, a bias-controlled multiplex PCR, was used to amplify TCRbeta CDR3 regions from genomic DNA. Per the source publication's procedure: Nucleated cell counts per sample were estimated from amplification of reference gene primers within the assay. Sequence reads were collapsed and filtered to measure the absolute abundance of every unique TCRbeta CDR3 rearrangement. Productive Simpson clonality was computed per sample as the square root of Simpson's diversity index over productive rearrangements. The source is immuneACCESS, and TCRdb retained only in-frame sequences with V and J called. Part of the clones is not carried over; for the studies checked, unresolved V genes explain less than half of this, and the remainder is unexplained. For V, J and clone size, that table is used; D and trimming come from the DNA. The sample yields approximately 120,000 clones; around four fifths were counted once. The ten largest clonotypes hold roughly 20% of the sample.

Sequencing was done on a sample of peripheral blood. The V and J segments used are TRBV7-2 and TRBJ1-1; no confident D gene assignment can be made. The TCR originated in a woman aged 55-69 years with acute or convalescent COVID-19. For the CDR3, the sequence is CASSFSMNTEAFF. DNA sequence: TGTGCCAGCAGCTTCTCTATGAACACTGAAGCTTTCTTT.